The TCR beta chain under discussion was sequenced for a study of blood T cell repertoires in COVID-19. Turning to the study itself: COVID-19 samples collected from the United States, Italy and Spain covered acute and convalescent phases. From T cells, B-cell-depleted T cells, or PBMCs came the material, which was cDNA or gDNA.

Some clones are missing from TCRdb's copy, which holds only in-frame ones; the method was immunoSEQ multiplex PCR. The data show about 120,000 clones, approximately 90% seen once. The CDR3 totals 15 residues. Trimming took 0 bases from V and 4 from J, leaving 10 bases between them. Per germline, CDR1 SGHNT and CDR2 YYREEE (reference sequence). The chain employs TRBV5-4 and TRBJ1-4, with a weak D call TRBD1 (5 bases). The sequence was collected from a man between 60 and 75 years old with COVID-19, enrolled during active disease. The sequencing sample was made of peripheral blood. The CDR3 protein is CASSLGGADNEKLFF. The CDR3, as DNA: TGTGCCAGCAGCTTGGGGGGCGCGGATAATGAAAAACTGTTTTTT.